The next 15 T cell receptor beta chains were all read from a single sample in a study of post-analysis software for immune sequencing data. General study points: TRBV5-6, TRBV5-1 and TRBV20-1 belonged to a set of a few TRBV segments that were more frequent in patients than controls.

Libraries were made from TCR beta cDNA, and they carried unique molecular identifiers. TCRdb passed the PCR reads through MiXCR, listing each CDR3 protein once. The table lists more than 450,000 distinct CDR3 sequences, about a third of them singletons. These receptors have no known antigen. Sequencing was performed on blood. The receptors shown here come from a girl younger than 18 with multiple sclerosis.

This clonotype appeared a single time. The chain recombines TRBV7-9 with TRBJ1-1; D possibly corresponds to TRBD1 (5 bases). The CDR3 is 14 amino acids. Germline assignment: CDR1 SEHNR and CDR2 FQNEAQ (reference sequence). V was shortened by 1 base and J by 4 bases, with 10 bases between the two germline ends. The CDR3 here is CASSLEGPITEAFF. In DNA, the CDR3 is TGTGCCAGCAGCTTAGAGGGGCCGATCACTGAAGCTTTCTTT.

The rearrangement uses TRBV20-1 and TRBJ2-1, with 11 bases identical to TRBD2. J lost 5 bases, V lost 5 bases, and 20 bases had no gene match. The germline gives CDR1 DFQATT, CDR2 SNEGSKA (reference sequence). The CDR3 covers 19 residues. CDR3 sequence (DNA): TGCAGTGCTTCTCGACAACCACTAATAGCGGGGGGGAATCACAATGAGCAGTTCTTC. It is translated as CSASRQPLIAGGNHNEQFF.

The chain employs TRBV11-2 and TRBJ2-5, with D possibly being TRBD1 (6 bases). The V gene's germline CDR1 is SGHAT and CDR2 FQNNGV. CDR3 size: 14 residues. The ends were cut back, 5 bases at V and 5 bases at J, with 15 bases in the middle. The CDR3: CASSLDSLWETQYF. Here the CDR3 DNA reads TGTGCCAGCAGCCTGGACAGTTTGTGGGAGACCCAGTACTTC. Supplemented by reference TRBV11-2 and TRBJ2-5, the full variable domain reads EAGVAQSPRYKIIEKRQSVAFWCNPISGHATLYWYQQILGQGPKLLIQFQNNGVVDDSQLPKDRFSAERLKGVDSTLKIQPAKLEDSAVYLCASSLDSLWETQYFGPGTRLLVL.

In this sample, this clonotype turned up a few times. The chain carries TRBV4-1 and TRBJ2-2, with TRBD1 identical over 9 bases. Trimming at V came to 0 bases and at J to 4 bases, leaving 6 bases not matched to a gene. The V gene's germline CDR1 is MGHRA and CDR2 YSYEKL. This CDR3 has 17 residues. This CDR3 reads CASSQDSWTGATGELFF. CDR3 DNA sequence: TGCGCCAGCAGCCAAGATTCTTGGACAGGGGCCACCGGGGAGCTGTTTTTT.

The chain couples TRBV5-1 to TRBJ2-3; 9 bases agree with TRBD1. The CDR3 consists of 19 residues. V trimming: 0 bases; J trimming: 4 bases; junction bases outside the gene matches: 15. Germline V lookup: CDR1 SGHRS, CDR2 YFSETQ. This CDR3 is CASSLESGDREKDADTQYF. The CDR3 DNA follows: TGCGCCAGCAGCTTGGAATCGGGGGACAGGGAGAAAGACGCAGATACGCAGTATTTT. Full variable domain (missing parts from reference TRBV5-1 and TRBJ2-3): KAGVTQTPRYLIKTRGQQVTLSCSPISGHRSVSWYQQTPGQGLQFLFEYFSETQRNKGNFPGRFSGRQFSNSRSEMNVSTLELGDSALYLCASSLESGDREKDADTQYFGPGTRLTVL.

V usage is TRBV5-6 and J usage is TRBJ1-5; D is possibly TRBD1 (5 bases). Trimming took off 3 bases at V and 4 bases at J, with 11 bases between the two ends. The CDR3 runs to 14 residues. In germline, CDR1 is SGHDT, CDR2 YYEEEE. CDR3 bases: TGTGCCAGCAGCTCCTCCAGGGCAAATCAGCCCCAGCATTTT. Translating gives CASSSSRANQPQHF.

The gene calls are TRBV28 and TRBJ2-6, with D unresolved. The CDR3 is made up of 15 amino acids. Trimming left V 2 bases short and J 2 bases short, with 7 bases between. Germline V gene data show CDR1 as MDHEN and CDR2 as SYDVKM. The CDR3 region is CASSLVGTGANVLTF. CDR3 nucleotide sequence: TGTGCCAGCAGTTTAGTGGGTACTGGGGCCAACGTCCTGACTTTC.

CDR3 in amino acids: CASSLEGPGNTIYF. The CDR3 DNA sequence: TGCGCCAGCAGCTTGGAGGGTCCGGGAAACACCATATATTTT. The chain joins TRBV5-1 to TRBJ1-3, with D unclear. There are 14 residues in the CDR3. V was trimmed by 0 bases and J by 4 bases, leaving 8 bases between them. CDR1 is SGHRS and CDR2 is YFSETQ in the germline V gene.

The V call is TRBV28, the J call TRBJ2-4; maybe TRBD2 (5 bases). V lost 4 bases to trimming and J lost 11 bases, with 12 bases between them. The CDR3 extends over 12 amino acids. Germline CDR1 MDHEN, CDR2 SYDVKM. The CDR3 loop is CASSSLEGFQYF. The DNA of the CDR3 is TGTGCCAGCAGTTCACTCGAGGGATTTCAGTACTTC. Full variable domain (missing parts from reference TRBV28 and TRBJ2-4): DVKVTQSSRYLVKRTGEKVFLECVQDMDHENMFWYRQDPGLGLRLIYFSYDVKMKEKGDIPEGYSVSREKKERFSLILESASTNQTSMYLCASSSLEGFQYFGAGTRLSVL.

This clonotype has only a few counts. V and J are TRBV5-1 and TRBJ2-4; 7 nucleotides line up with TRBD1. CDR3 length: 19 amino acids. The germline CDR1 and CDR2 sequences are SGHRS and YFSETQ. V shed 4 bases, J shed 4 bases, and the junction held 20 bases outside the gene matches. The CDR3 loop reads CASSIREFRPGQTKNIQYF. The CDR3 nucleotides read TGCGCCAGCAGCATACGAGAGTTCCGACCGGGACAGACTAAAAACATTCAGTACTTC.

This chain joins TRBV25-1 and TRBJ1-1, with a weak D call TRBD1 (5 bases). V lost 1 base and J 4 bases, leaving 10 bases between the germline ends. The CDR3 sequence is 14 residues long. The germline V gene has CDR1 MGHDK and CDR2 SYGVNS. The CDR3 region is CASSELGGVTEAFF. The CDR3 nucleotides are TGTGCCAGCAGTGAATTGGGAGGGGTCACTGAAGCTTTCTTT.

V gene TRBV2 combines with J gene TRBJ2-3, with a weak D call TRBD1 (6 bases). There are 13 residues in the CDR3. Trimming took 9 bases from V and 2 from J, leaving 12 bases between them. CDR1 SNHLY and CDR2 FYNNEI come from the germline V gene. The CDR3 region has the DNA TGTGCCAGTGGACAGATTCTCACAGATACGCAGTATTTT. It codes for CASGQILTDTQYF. Together with reference TRBV2 and TRBJ2-3, the CDR3 gives the full variable domain: EPEVTQTPSHQVTQMGQEVILRCVPISNHLYFYWYRQILGQKVEFLVSFYNNEISEKSEIFDDQFSVERPDGSNFTLKIRSTKLEDSAMYFCASGQILTDTQYFGPGTRLTVL.

This clonotype was seen at least ten times. The CDR3 DNA is TGTGCCAGCAGCACACAGGGGGAGCAGTACTTC. Translated, it gives CASSTQGEQYF. The gene calls are TRBV7-9 and TRBJ2-7, with 7 bases aligning to TRBD1. Trimming removed 5 bases from V and 7 bases from J; junction bases left unmatched: 2. Germline loops: CDR1 SEHNR, CDR2 FQNEAQ (reference sequence). The length of the CDR3 is 11 residues.

This clonotype was counted only a few times. V and J are TRBV4-1 and TRBJ1-1; 8 bases line up with TRBD1. Unmatched junction bases numbered 6, after V lost 2 bases and J lost 4 bases. Germline CDR1 reads MGHRA; CDR2 reads YSYEKL. The CDR3 has 15 amino acids. CDR3 sequence (DNA): TGCGCCAGCAGCCAATCTTGGACAGGGAGCACTGAAGCTTTCTTT. It encodes CASSQSWTGSTEAFF.

This clonotype was seen only a few times. The chain couples TRBV11-2 to TRBJ1-1; 7 nucleotides line up with TRBD1. Looked up from germline, CDR1 is SGHAT and CDR2 is FQNNGV. CDR3 length: 15 amino acids. Trimming at V came to 5 bases and at J to 1 base, leaving 7 bases not matched to a gene. CDR3 nucleotides: TGTGCCAGCAGCCCCGGGACAGTAGCGAACACTGAAGCTTTCTTT. It translates to CASSPGTVANTEAFF.